The next 14 T cell receptor beta chains were all read from a single sample in a study of T cell responses to AZD1222 COVID-19 vaccine. Sequenced by immunoSEQ multiplex PCR; TCRdb stores in-frame clones only, minus some. The table has 130,000 to 150,000 clones, more than 85% seen once. The sequences come from peripheral blood, collected on day 0 of AZD1222 vaccination. All receptors come from an adult in good health.

The chain couples TRBV27 to TRBJ1-2; D is undetermined. In germline, CDR1 is MNHEY, CDR2 SMNVEV (reference sequence). The CDR3 covers 10 residues. Trimming stripped 2 bases from V and 8 bases from J, with 3 bases between. The CDR3 DNA sequence: TGTGCCAGCAGTTTACAAGGCTACACCTTC. Protein product: CASSLQGYTF.

V gene TRBV19 combines with J gene TRBJ1-2; D not resolved. The CDR3 runs 15 residues. V was shortened by 5 bases and J by 0 bases, with 13 bases between the two germline ends. The V gene's germline CDR1 is LNHDA and CDR2 SQIVND (reference sequence). In nucleotides, the CDR3 is TGTGCCAGTAGTCCCACCGGGAACGCTAACTATGGCTACACCTTC. Translated: CASSPTGNANYGYTF.

CDR3 loop: CASTAPEANYGYTF. CDR3 sequence (DNA): TGTGCCAGCACGGCCCCGGAGGCTAACTATGGCTACACCTTC. The chain joins TRBV2 to TRBJ1-2; no reliable D call. The germline V gene has CDR1 SNHLY and CDR2 FYNNEI. The V end was cut by 7 bases, the J end by 0 bases, with 12 bases between. This CDR3 has 14 amino acids.

The chain links TRBV7-2 to TRBJ1-1; 9 nucleotides agree with TRBD1. With 2 bases clipped from V and 6 bases from J, the junction kept 7 bases outside the gene matches. This CDR3 comprises 15 residues. Germline V lookup: CDR1 SGHTA, CDR2 FQGNSA. The CDR3 spells CASSLKQGAWSEAFF. In DNA form, the CDR3 reads TGTGCCAGCAGCTTAAAACAGGGGGCATGGTCTGAAGCTTTCTTT.

V and J are TRBV4-1 and TRBJ2-5; D perhaps matches TRBD2 (5 bases). Germline lookup yields CDR1 MGHRA and CDR2 YSYEKL. The CDR3 totals 15 residues. V was cut by 1 base and J by 7 bases, with 16 bases left in between. In DNA, the CDR3 is TGCGCCAGCAGCCAAGGTGTGGGAGCCGGCGGGACCCAGTACTTC. Translation gives CASSQGVGAGGTQYF.

The chain employs TRBV7-8 and TRBJ2-1, with 7 nucleotides matching TRBD2. The V and J ends lost 8 bases and 9 bases, in that order; junction bases with no gene match: 13. The CDR3 loop spans 14 amino acids. In germline, CDR1 is SGHVS, CDR2 FQNEAQ. The CDR3 region is CASFKGGSIVEQFF. Written as DNA, the CDR3 is TGTGCCAGCTTCAAGGGCGGGAGCATTGTTGAGCAGTTCTTC.

This chain links TRBV1 with TRBJ1-4. TRBV1 is shown as a pseudogene. The CDR3 length is 18 residues. The CDR3 loop is CTSSHLLRMVVRNEKLFF. CDR3 in DNA: TGCACCAGCAGCCATCTTCTTCGGATGGTCGTTCGTAATGAAAAACTGTTTTTT.

The chain recombines TRBV18 with TRBJ1-3; possibly TRBD1 for D (5 bases). The ends were cut back, 3 bases at V and 2 bases at J, with 11 bases in the middle. The CDR3 totals 15 residues. Germline-derived CDR1 and CDR2 are KGHSH and LQKENI. In nucleotides, the CDR3 is TGTGCCAGCTCACCTGCCCAGGGAGCTGGAAACACCATATATTTT. Its protein is CASSPAQGAGNTIYF.

The rearrangement uses TRBV6-5 and TRBJ1-2; a possible D gene is TRBD1 (5 bases). This CDR3 comprises 14 residues. Germline values: CDR1 MNHEY, CDR2 SVGAGI. V gave up 6 bases and J gave up 8 bases, with 19 bases separating them. CDR3 sequence (DNA): TGTGCCAGCAGCACTAACAACGTGGGGGGGGGCTACACCTTC. This codes for CASSTNNVGGGYTF.

CDR3 sequence reads: CASSFRDQTGELFF. DNA of the CDR3: TGTGCCAGCAGTTTCCGGGACCAAACTGGGGAGCTGTTTTTT. This chain links TRBV6-6 with TRBJ2-2, with D tentatively TRBD1 or TRBD2 (5 bases each). Trimming took 4 bases from V and 8 from J, leaving 14 bases between them. This CDR3 has 14 amino acids. Germline CDR1 MNHNY, CDR2 SVGAGI (reference sequence).

CDR3 bases: TGCGCCAGCAGCCAAGGAAACAGGGTTGTAGATACGCAGTATTTT. Translation: CASSQGNRVVDTQYF. V is TRBV4-1 and J is TRBJ2-3; a weak D match, TRBD1 (6 bases). Trimming removed 1 base from V and 5 bases from J, with 13 bases in between. The CDR3 loop spans 15 amino acids. Germline V lookup: CDR1 MGHRA, CDR2 YSYEKL.

The genes are TRBV21-1 and TRBJ2-7. TRBV21-1 is a documented pseudogene. The CDR3 length is 15 residues. The CDR3 DNA follows: TGTGCCAGCAGCGCCAGGGGGGGGTTAAACTACGAGCAGTACTTC. Protein product: CASSARGGLNYEQYF.

The chain carries TRBV5-1 and TRBJ1-2; maybe TRBD1 (5 bases). CDR3 length equals 13 residues. With 3 bases removed from V and 2 bases from J, the gap between germline ends came to 8 bases. Germline V gives CDR1 SGHRS, CDR2 YFSETQ. The CDR3 coding sequence is TGCGCCAGCAGCTCGGACATCAACTATGGCTACACCTTC. This translates into CASSSDINYGYTF. The entire variable domain, with the rest obtained from reference TRBV5-1 and TRBJ1-2, is as follows: KAGVTQTPRYLIKTRGQQVTLSCSPISGHRSVSWYQQTPGQGLQFLFEYFSETQRNKGNFPGRFSGRQFSNSRSEMNVSTLELGDSALYLCASSSDINYGYTFGSGTRLTVV.

The genes are TRBV5-5 and TRBJ2-1; 7 bases map to TRBD1. V was pared by 0 bases and J by 4 bases, with 13 bases of the junction left unmatched. Germline CDR1 reads SGHKS; CDR2 reads YYEKEE (reference sequence). The CDR3 has 18 amino acids. CDR3 sequence reads: CASSLVTGTVGLYNEQFF. The CDR3 DNA reads as TGTGCCAGCAGCTTGGTTACCGGGACAGTAGGATTGTACAATGAGCAGTTCTTC.